This T cell receptor (beta chain) originates from a study of neurological immune-mediated disorders. cDNA was made by 5'RACE with 10-nucleotide random UMIs. MiXCR, run by TCRdb on the 5' RACE reads, gives a single entry per CDR3 protein. The sample lists fewer than 90,000 distinct CDR3 sequences, roughly 10% occurring once. The CDR3 length is 18 residues. CDR1 is DFQATT and CDR2 is SNEGSKA in the germline V gene (reference sequence). Documented time point: longitudinal time-point 1 (baseline). Maryland, USA blood bank volunteers served as healthy controls. PBMCs stored at -80 C, numbering 2 million, were the origin of the unsorted libraries. At least ten counts were recorded for this clonotype. Its antigen is undetermined. Germline and junction disagree at one end, which may indicate a read error. Findings of the study overall: HTLV-1-associated myelopathy displayed the greatest TCR clonal expansion, and multiple sclerosis exhibited the smallest, lower than that of healthy controls.

Material for sequencing was PBMCs. The V call is TRBV20-1, the J call TRBJ2-2; D gene ambiguous. This clonotype was sampled from a man aged 25 to 40 in good health. The CDR3 region is CSARDVGKPTPNTGELFF. In DNA, the CDR3 is TGCAGTGCCAGAGACGTGGGAAAACCCACCCCGAACACCGGGGAGCTGTTTTTT.